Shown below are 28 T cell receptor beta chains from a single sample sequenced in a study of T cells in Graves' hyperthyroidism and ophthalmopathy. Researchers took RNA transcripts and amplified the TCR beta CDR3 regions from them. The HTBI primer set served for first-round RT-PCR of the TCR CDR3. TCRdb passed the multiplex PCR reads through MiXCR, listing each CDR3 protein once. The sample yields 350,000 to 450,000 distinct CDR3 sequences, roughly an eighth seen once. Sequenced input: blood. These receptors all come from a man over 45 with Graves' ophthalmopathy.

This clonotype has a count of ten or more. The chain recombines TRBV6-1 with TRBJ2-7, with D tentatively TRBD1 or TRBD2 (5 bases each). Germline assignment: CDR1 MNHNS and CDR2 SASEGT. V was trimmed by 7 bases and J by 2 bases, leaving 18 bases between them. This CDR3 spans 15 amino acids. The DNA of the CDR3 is TGTGCCAGCACCGGGTTCCGGGACGGACCCTACGAGCAGTACTTC. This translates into CASTGFRDGPYEQYF.

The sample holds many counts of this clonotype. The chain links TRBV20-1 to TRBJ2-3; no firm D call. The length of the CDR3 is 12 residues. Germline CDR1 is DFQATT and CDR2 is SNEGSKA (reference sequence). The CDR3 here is CSHSLSTDTQYF. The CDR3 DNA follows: TGCAGCCATTCGTTAAGCACAGATACGCAGTATTTT.

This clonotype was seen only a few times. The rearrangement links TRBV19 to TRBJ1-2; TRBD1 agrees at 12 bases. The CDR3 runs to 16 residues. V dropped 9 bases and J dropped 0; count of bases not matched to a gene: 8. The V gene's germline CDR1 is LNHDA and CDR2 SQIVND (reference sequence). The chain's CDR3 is CASEPGQGASNYGYTF. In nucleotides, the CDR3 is TGTGCCAGCGAACCGGGACAGGGGGCTTCTAACTATGGCTACACCTTC.

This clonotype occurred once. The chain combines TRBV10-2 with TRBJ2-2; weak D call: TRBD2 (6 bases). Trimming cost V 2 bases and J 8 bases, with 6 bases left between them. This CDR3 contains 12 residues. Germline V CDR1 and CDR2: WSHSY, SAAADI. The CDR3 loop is CASSERGGELFF. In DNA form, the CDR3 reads TGCGCCAGCAGTGAGCGGGGGGGGGAGCTGTTTTTT.

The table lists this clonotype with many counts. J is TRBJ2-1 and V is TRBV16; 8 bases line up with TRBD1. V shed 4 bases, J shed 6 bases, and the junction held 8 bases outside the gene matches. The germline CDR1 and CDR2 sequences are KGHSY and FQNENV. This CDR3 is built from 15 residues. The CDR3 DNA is TGTGCCAGCAGCCTCATAGGACAGGGAGGCAATGAGCAGTTCTTC. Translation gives CASSLIGQGGNEQFF.

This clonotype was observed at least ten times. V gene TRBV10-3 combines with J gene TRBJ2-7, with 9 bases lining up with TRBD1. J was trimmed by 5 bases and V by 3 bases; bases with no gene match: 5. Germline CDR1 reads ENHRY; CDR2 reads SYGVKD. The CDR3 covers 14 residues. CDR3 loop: CAISDRGQGNEQYF. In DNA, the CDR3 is TGTGCCATCAGTGATAGGGGACAGGGCAACGAGCAGTACTTC.

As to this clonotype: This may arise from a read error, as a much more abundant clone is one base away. The CDR3 loop reads CASSQGRTDYEQYF. In nucleotides, the CDR3 is TGTGCCAGCAGCCAGGGCAGGACCGATTACGAGCAGTACTTC. The chain uses TRBV27 and TRBJ2-7, with D maybe TRBD1 (5 bases). The CDR3 loop spans 14 amino acids. Looked up from germline, CDR1 is MNHEY and CDR2 is SMNVEV (reference sequence). V was shortened by 6 bases and J by 4 bases, with 16 bases between the two germline ends.

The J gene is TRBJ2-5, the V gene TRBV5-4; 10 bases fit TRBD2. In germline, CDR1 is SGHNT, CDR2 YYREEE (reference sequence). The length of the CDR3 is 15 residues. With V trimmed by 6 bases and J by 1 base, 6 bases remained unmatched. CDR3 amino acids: CASTSGLAAQETQYF. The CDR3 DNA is TGTGCCAGCACCTCAGGACTAGCGGCCCAAGAGACCCAGTACTTC.

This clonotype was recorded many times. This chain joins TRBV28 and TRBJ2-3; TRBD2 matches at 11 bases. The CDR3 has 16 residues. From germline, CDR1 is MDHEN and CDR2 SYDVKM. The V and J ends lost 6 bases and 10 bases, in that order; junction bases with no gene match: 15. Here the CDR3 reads CASRVPGTSGGFAQYF. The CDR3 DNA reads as TGTGCCAGCAGGGTCCCGGGGACTAGCGGAGGCTTTGCGCAGTATTTT.

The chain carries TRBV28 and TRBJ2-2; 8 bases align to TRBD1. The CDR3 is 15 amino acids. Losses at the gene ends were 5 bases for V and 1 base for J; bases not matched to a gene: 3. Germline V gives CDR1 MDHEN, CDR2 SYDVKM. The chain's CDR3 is CASSPGGLNTGELFF. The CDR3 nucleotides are TGTGCCAGCAGTCCAGGGGGCCTGAACACCGGGGAGCTGTTTTTT.

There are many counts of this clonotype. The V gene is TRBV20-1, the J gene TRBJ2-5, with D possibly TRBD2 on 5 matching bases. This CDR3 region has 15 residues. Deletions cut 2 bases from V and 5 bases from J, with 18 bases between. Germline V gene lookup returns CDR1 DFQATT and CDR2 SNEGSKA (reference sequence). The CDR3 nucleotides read TGCAGTGCTAGAATGGGGTCCGGGGATTTGGAGACCCAGTACTTC. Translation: CSARMGSGDLETQYF.

CDR3 residues: CASSPTGKYEQYF. As DNA, the CDR3 is TGCGCCAGCAGCCCCACAGGGAAATACGAGCAGTACTTC. This rearrangement joins TRBV5-1 to TRBJ2-7; D is perhaps TRBD1 (6 bases). This CDR3 is 13 amino acids long. The V gene lost 4 bases and the J gene lost 4 bases, with 12 bases spanning the gap. Germline V CDR1 and CDR2: SGHRS, YFSETQ.

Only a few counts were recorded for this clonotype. The CDR3 nucleotides are TGTGCCAGCAGCCAAGACCCCCACAGGGCACCTCAGCCCCAGCATTTT. Translated, it gives CASSQDPHRAPQPQHF. The J gene is TRBJ1-5, the V gene TRBV3-1, with D possibly being TRBD1 (6 bases). CDR3 length: 16 amino acids. V lost 0 bases, J lost 6 bases, and 15 bases lay in between. The germline V gene encodes CDR1 LGHDT and CDR2 YNNKEL (reference sequence).

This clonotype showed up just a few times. The CDR3 spells CASNDRGDTGELFF. CDR3 DNA: TGTGCCAGCAATGACAGGGGCGACACCGGGGAGCTGTTTTTT. The gene calls are TRBV5-8 and TRBJ2-2; 8 positions agree with TRBD1. V shed 6 bases, J shed 3 bases, and the junction held 4 bases outside the gene matches. CDR3 length: 14 amino acids. Per germline, CDR1 SGHTS and CDR2 YDEGEE.

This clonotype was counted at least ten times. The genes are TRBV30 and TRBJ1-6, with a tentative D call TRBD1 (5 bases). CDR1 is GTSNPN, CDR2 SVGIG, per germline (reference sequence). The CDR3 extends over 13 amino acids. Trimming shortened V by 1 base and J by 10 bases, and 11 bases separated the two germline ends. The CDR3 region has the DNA TGTGCCTGGAGTGCTAGGGGAAGCTCACCCCTCCACTTT. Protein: CAWSARGSSPLHF.

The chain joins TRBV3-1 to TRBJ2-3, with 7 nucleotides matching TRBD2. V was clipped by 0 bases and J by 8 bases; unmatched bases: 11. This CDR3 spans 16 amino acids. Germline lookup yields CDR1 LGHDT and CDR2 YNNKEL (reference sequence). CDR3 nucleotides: TGTGCCAGCAGCCAAGATTCACGGACTAGATTTTCTACGCAGTATTTT. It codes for CASSQDSRTRFSTQYF.

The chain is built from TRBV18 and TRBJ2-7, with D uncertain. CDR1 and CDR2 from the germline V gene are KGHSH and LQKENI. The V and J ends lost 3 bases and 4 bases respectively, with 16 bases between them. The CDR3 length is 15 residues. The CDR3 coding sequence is TGTGCCAGCTCACCTACTCGTACGTTGGGTTACGAGCAGTACTTC. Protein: CASSPTRTLGYEQYF.

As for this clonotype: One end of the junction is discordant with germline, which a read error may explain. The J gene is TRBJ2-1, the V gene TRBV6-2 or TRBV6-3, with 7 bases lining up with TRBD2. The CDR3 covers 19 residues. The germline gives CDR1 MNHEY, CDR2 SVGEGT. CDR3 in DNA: TGTCCCAGCAGTTACCGGGCTAGCGGAGCCTCCCTCAGCTACAATGAGCAGTTCTTC. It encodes CPSSYRASGASLSYNEQFF.

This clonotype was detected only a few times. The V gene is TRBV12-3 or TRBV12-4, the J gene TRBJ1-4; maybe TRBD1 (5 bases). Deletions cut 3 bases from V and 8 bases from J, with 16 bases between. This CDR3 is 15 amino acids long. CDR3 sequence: CASSFWGGGGEKLFF. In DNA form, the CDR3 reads TGTGCCAGCAGTTTTTGGGGCGGGGGAGGGGAAAAACTGTTTTTT.

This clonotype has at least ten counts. CDR3 nucleotides: TGTGCCAGCAGCTTGCGGGAGAACACCGGGGAGCTGTTTTTT. Translated, it gives CASSLRENTGELFF. The chain couples TRBV7-9 to TRBJ2-2, with D perhaps TRBD2 (6 bases). This CDR3 contains 14 residues. CDR1 SEHNR and CDR2 FQNEAQ come from the germline V gene (reference sequence). Trimming removed 3 bases from V and 1 base from J, with 6 bases in between. The full variable domain, rest sourced from reference TRBV7-9 and TRBJ2-2, is DTGVSQNPRHKITKRGQNVTFRCDPISEHNRLYWYRQTLGQGPEFLTYFQNEAQLEKSRLLSDRFSAERPKGSFSTLEIQRTEQGDSAMYLCASSLRENTGELFFGEGSRLTVL.

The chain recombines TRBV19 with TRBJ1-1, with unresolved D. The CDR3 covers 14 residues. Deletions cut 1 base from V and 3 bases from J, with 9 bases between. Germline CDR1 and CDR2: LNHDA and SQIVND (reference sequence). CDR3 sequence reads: CASSIASDYTEAFF. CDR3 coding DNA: TGTGCCAGTAGTATAGCCTCGGACTACACTGAAGCTTTCTTT.

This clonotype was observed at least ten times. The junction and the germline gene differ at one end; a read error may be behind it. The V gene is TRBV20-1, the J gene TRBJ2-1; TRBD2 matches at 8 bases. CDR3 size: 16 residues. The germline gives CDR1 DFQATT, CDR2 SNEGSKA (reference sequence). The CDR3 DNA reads TGCAGTGCTAGGGGGGACGGCGGGAGGTCCTTCAATGAGCAGTTCTTC. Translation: CSARGDGGRSFNEQFF.

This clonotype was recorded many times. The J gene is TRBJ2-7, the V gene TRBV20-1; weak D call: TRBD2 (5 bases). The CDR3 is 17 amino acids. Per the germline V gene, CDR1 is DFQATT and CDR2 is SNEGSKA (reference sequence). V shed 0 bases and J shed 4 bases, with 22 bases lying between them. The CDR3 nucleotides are TGCAGTGCTAGAGACAAGGGCGTCCTACCCGGGAATTACGAGCAGTACTTC. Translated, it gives CSARDKGVLPGNYEQYF.

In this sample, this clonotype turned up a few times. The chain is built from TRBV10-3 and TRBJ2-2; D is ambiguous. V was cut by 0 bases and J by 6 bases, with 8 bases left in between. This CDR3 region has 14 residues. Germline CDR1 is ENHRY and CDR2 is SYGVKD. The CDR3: CAISESNSPGELFF. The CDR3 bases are TGTGCCATCAGTGAGTCGAACTCCCCCGGGGAGCTGTTTTTT.

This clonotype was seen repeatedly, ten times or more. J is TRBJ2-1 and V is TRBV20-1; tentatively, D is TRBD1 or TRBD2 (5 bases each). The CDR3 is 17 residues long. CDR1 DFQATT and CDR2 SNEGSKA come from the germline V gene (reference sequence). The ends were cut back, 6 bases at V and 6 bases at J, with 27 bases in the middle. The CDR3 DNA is TGCAGTGCCATCCCTCTGTCCGGGACCCAAAGGCTCAATGAGCAGTTCTTC. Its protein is CSAIPLSGTQRLNEQFF.

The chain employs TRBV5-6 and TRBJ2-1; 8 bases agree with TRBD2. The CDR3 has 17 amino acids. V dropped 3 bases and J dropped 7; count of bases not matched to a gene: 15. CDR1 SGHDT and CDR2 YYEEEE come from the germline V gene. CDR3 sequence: CASSSSLAGSWGNEQFF. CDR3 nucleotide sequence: TGTGCCAGCAGCTCATCCTTAGCGGGATCCTGGGGTAATGAGCAGTTCTTC.

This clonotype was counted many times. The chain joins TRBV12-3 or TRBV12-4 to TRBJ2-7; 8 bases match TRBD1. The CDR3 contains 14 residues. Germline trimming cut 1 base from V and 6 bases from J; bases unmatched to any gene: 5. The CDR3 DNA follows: TGTGCCAGCAGTTTAGGGACAGGGTCGCGCGAGCAGTACTTC. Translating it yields CASSLGTGSREQYF.

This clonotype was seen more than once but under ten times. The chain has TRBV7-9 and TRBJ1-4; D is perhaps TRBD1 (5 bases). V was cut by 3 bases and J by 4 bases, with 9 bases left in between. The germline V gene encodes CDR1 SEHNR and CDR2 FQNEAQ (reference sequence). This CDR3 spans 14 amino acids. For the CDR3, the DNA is TGTGCCAGCAGCTTCGACAGTCTTAATGAAAAACTGTTTTTT. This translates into CASSFDSLNEKLFF. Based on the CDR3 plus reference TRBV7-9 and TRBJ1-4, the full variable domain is DTGVSQNPRHKITKRGQNVTFRCDPISEHNRLYWYRQTLGQGPEFLTYFQNEAQLEKSRLLSDRFSAERPKGSFSTLEIQRTEQGDSAMYLCASSFDSLNEKLFFGSGTQLSVL.